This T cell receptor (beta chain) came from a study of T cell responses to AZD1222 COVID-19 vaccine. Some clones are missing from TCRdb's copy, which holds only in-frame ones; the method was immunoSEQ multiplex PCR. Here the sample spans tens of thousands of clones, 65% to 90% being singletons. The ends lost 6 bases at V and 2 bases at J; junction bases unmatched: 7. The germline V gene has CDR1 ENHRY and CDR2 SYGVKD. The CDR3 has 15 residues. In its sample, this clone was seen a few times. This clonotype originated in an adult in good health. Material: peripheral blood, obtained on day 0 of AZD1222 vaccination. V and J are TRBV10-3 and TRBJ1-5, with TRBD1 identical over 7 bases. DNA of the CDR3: TGTGCCATCAGGGAAGGGGGCCGTCGCAATCAGCCCCAGCATTTT. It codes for CAIREGGRRNQPQHF.